This TCR beta chain was captured by sequencing in a study of chemoradiotherapy in HPV16-positive cancers. The protocol was immunoSEQ multiplex PCR, while the TCRdb copy is restricted to in-frame clones and leaves out a portion. The sample lists under 35,000 clones; roughly 92% were seen once. Study-wide points: HPV-specific T cells were functionally defined from only a couple of HPV16-positive patients. Non-HPV-specific T cells did not expand in tumors during treatment, whereas candidate HPV-specific clones and E7-related motifs did.

As concerns this clone: The antigen is unknown.

Looked up from germline, CDR1 is MNHNY and CDR2 is SVGAGI (reference sequence). V shed 5 bases, J shed 4 bases, and the junction held 8 bases outside the gene matches. This CDR3 spans 14 amino acids. The chain couples TRBV6-6 to TRBJ2-7; 7 positions agree with TRBD1. The specimen comprised blood, sampled from a patient who underwent chemoradiotherapy. This sequence originates from a human donor with HPV-associated anogenital cancer. The DNA of the CDR3 is TGTGCCAGCAGTCACGGGACAGACAAGTACGAGCAGTACTTC. Protein sequence: CASSHGTDKYEQYF.